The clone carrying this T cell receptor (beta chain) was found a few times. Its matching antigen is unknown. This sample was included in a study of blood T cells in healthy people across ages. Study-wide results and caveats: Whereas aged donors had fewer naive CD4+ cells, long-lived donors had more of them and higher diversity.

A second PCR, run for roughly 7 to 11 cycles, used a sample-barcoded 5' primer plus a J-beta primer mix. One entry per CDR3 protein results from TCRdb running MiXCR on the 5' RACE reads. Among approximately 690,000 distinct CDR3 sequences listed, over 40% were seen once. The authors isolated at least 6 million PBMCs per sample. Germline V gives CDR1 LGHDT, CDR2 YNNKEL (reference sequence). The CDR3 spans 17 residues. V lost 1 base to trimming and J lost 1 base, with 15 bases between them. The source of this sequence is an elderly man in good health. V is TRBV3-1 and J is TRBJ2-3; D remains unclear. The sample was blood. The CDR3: CASSQGTGPRGTDTQYF. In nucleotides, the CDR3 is TGTGCCAGCAGCCAAGGAACGGGTCCGCGTGGCACAGATACGCAGTATTTT.